This TCR beta chain was captured by sequencing in a study of CD8 T cells in Susac syndrome. Sequencing of TCR beta drew on CD8+ and CD4+ T cells from blood. The patients who served as multiple sclerosis controls were treatment-naive and had stable or active relapsing-remitting disease that fulfilled the revised McDonald criteria. Negative magnetic isolation gave CD8+ and CD4+ cells; FACS enriched CD8+ TEMRA. The CDR3 consists of 15 residues. Germline V gene data show CDR1 as SGHRS and CDR2 as YFSETQ. V gave up 4 bases and J gave up 8 bases; unmatched junction bases: 13. Reverse transcription of about 0.45 to 1 ug RNA was performed with random hexamers. Amplification of TCR beta CDR3 by immunoSEQ multiplex PCR spanned 54 Vbeta and 13 Jbeta. TCRdb reprocessed the immunoSEQ multiplex PCR reads with MiXCR, giving one entry per CDR3 protein. In the table there are fewer than 150,000 distinct CDR3 sequences, approximately 93% of which are singletons.

Material for sequencing was CD4+ T cells from PBMCs. The TCR originated in a human donor with multiple sclerosis. The chain is built from TRBV5-1 and TRBJ1-2; 8 bases are shared with TRBD1. This chain's CDR3 is CASSSRTTGEEGYTF. The CDR3 region has the DNA TGCGCCAGCAGCAGCCGGACGACAGGGGAGGAGGGCTACACCTTC. Full variable domain (remainder filled in from reference TRBV5-1 and TRBJ1-2): KAGVTQTPRYLIKTRGQQVTLSCSPISGHRSVSWYQQTPGQGLQFLFEYFSETQRNKGNFPGRFSGRQFSNSRSEMNVSTLELGDSALYLCASSSRTTGEEGYTFGSGTRLTVV.